This T cell receptor (beta chain) is drawn from a study of T cell repertoires in ileal Crohn's disease (dated by TCRdb to between 2019 and 2020). Context from the whole study: The median duration of disease was around 8 years, and at the time of surgery around 40% of patients were active smokers. Every patient underwent surgery because of a complication, which was stricturing disease in around 60% of cases and penetrating disease in approximately 40%. Roughly half of the patients were given postoperative therapy, with about a dozen receiving thiopurines and some 19 receiving anti-TNF agents. M6 samples were neoterminal ileum biopsies taken at postoperative colonoscopy. A prospective multicentre cohort supplied the roughly 57 Crohn's disease patients whose TCR repertoires were analysed. The study was conducted in parallel with a multicentre cohort that was designed to identify predictors of early endoscopic recurrence following ileocolonic resection. A Rutgeerts score above i0 was used to define endoscopic postoperative recurrence. A total of approximately 170 mucosal samples from some 57 patients were sequenced, collected from several sites on the surgical specimen as well as at postoperative endoscopy. Study-wide conclusions, independent of this receptor: Compared with non-smokers, patients who were active smokers at surgery showed a significantly higher proportion of clonal expansions (25.9% vs 17.9%, p=0.02). Only a subgroup of patients, of unstated size, had mucosal CD4 and CD8 T cells sorted and sequenced. Higher high-frequency clone percentages at surgery were associated with endoscopic recurrence; all patients with clonality above 26.8% (18/57) had recurrence. More high-frequency clones were carried by sorted CD8 T cells than by CD4 T cells, suggesting that mucosal expansions were mainly CD8. Postoperative endoscopy was performed at varying times within the first year after surgery, with a median delay of roughly 6.3 months.

Comments on this clone: The antigen this receptor binds is unknown. No quality values exist for individual bases; no much larger clone is one base distant.

Read against the paper, the sample's time point label means: neoterminal ileum biopsy at postoperative endoscopy, about 6 months after surgery. Adults with ileal or ileocolonic Crohn's disease for whom ileocolonic resection was indicated were considered eligible. Before DNA extraction, whole ileal mucosal biopsies were kept frozen at -80 degrees C. Genomic DNA was isolated from frozen whole biopsies using a TRizol-based method, and the DNA was quantified with a NanoDrop 2000 spectrophotometer. For commercial TCRB immunosequencing, 400 to 550 nanograms of biopsy DNA were submitted for each sample. Adaptive Biotechnology amplified CDR3 regions from genomic DNA with a two-step multiplex PCR that controlled for amplification bias. Primers covering every V and J gene segment were used in the first PCR, while barcodes and Illumina adapters were added in the second PCR. CDR3 libraries were sequenced using an Illumina instrument. For the original study's pipeline: The analysis used both the pipelines supplied by the vendor and custom analysis of the raw data in R/Bioconductor with R version 3.3.0. Clonality, ranging from 0 to 1, was calculated as the inverse of the normalised Shannon entropy of all productive clones. The repertoire share taken up by the top 100 clones defined high-frequency clones, and only clones that passed a 95% confidence test were kept. Overlap between samples was measured with the Morisita-Horn index, while repertoire diversity was measured with the Simpson index. The clones in this table, taken by TCRdb from immuneACCESS, are in-frame only. Not every clone is retained; where verified, under half of the shortfall comes from an unresolved V gene, and the cause of the rest is unknown. D and trimming come from the DNA, and the V and J calls and clone size come from that table. The sample yields about 17,000 clones; around 70% were counted once. Around 4.2% of the sample comes from the top ten.

The TCR sequence derives from an adult with Crohn's disease. Sequencing input: ileal tissue.

The CDR3 in this case is CASSLTLSTGETEAFF. The DNA reads as follows: TGTGCCAGCAGCTTAACTCTCTCAACAGGGGAAACTGAAGCTTTCTTT. The chain is made from TRBV7-9 and TRBJ1-1, with 7 middle bases fitting TRBD1. Counted from cysteine to phenylalanine, this CDR3 has 16 amino acids. The sequence is cut down to CDR3 DNA, 48 bases in frame from base 1. CDR1 and CDR2, looked up from the germline V gene (reference sequence), are SEHNR and FQNEAQ. V is trimmed back by 2 bases and J by 5 bases, and the junction contains 11 bases that no gene match accounts for.